Listed below are T cell receptor beta chains from one sample, sequenced in a study of blood T cells in healthy people across ages. One entry per CDR3 protein results from TCRdb running MiXCR on the 5' RACE reads. Of about 510,000 distinct CDR3 sequences listed, about a quarter are singletons. The sample was also reused in another study, on T cells of mothers and their children.

The material sequenced was blood. The receptors come from a boy aged 2-9 years in good health. The CDR3 runs from the conserved cysteine through the conserved F or W. D genes are given only for firm matches. Size is stated for part of the rows, as once, few or many counts, or as a class when the clone is expanded.

>-|few|TRBJ1-1|TRBV3-1
CASSKMQGLGSTTEAFF
TGTGCCAGCAGCAAGATGCAGGGACTCGGTTCGACCACTGAAGCTTTCTTT
>-|-|TRBJ1-1|TRBV20-1
CSATEKVTEAFF
TGCAGTGCTACGGAGAAAGTCACTGAAGCTTTCTTT
>-|-|TRBJ2-7|TRBV11-2
CASSLDRPDIPHEQYF
TGTGCCAGCAGCTTAGATCGGCCGGACATCCCCCACGAGCAGTACTTC
>-|-|TRBJ2-1|TRBV14
CASSSLAVYNEQFF
TGTGCCAGCAGCTCCTTAGCGGTTTACAATGAGCAGTTCTTC
>TRBD2|few|TRBJ2-5|TRBV4-3
CASSQGFGEGTQYF
TGCGCCAGCAGCCAAGGATTCGGGGAGGGGACCCAGTACTTC
>-|-|TRBJ2-1|TRBV12-3/TRBV12-4
CASTAGRRNNEQFF
TGTGCCAGCACGGCGGGTCGGAGAAACAATGAGCAGTTCTTC
>TRBD1|-|TRBJ2-7|TRBV28
CASSFRDRVDEQYF
TGTGCCAGCAGTTTTAGGGACAGGGTAGACGAGCAGTACTTC
>-|-|TRBJ1-2|TRBV20-1
CSARDRSAGDNYGYTF
TGCAGTGCTAGAGATCGCAGTGCAGGGGATAACTATGGCTACACCTTC
>-|-|TRBJ1-2|TRBV4-3
CASSQEPGRAYGYTF
TGCGCCAGCAGCCAAGAACCAGGCAGGGCCTATGGCTACACCTTC
>-|-|TRBJ2-1|TRBV20-1
CSARDYLGPNEQFF
TGCAGTGCTAGAGATTATCTGGGGCCCAATGAGCAGTTCTTC
>-|-|TRBJ2-5|TRBV12-3/TRBV12-4
CASSLWGVGGETQYF
TGTGCCAGCAGTTTGTGGGGGGTTGGGGGGGAGACCCAGTACTTC
>TRBD1|few|TRBJ1-5|TRBV7-8
CASTPDRASDQPQHF
TGTGCCAGCACCCCGGACAGGGCGTCCGATCAGCCCCAGCATTTT
>TRBD2|few|TRBJ2-1|TRBV9
CASSVGEVAGPGNEQFF
TGTGCCAGCAGCGTAGGGGAAGTAGCGGGGCCGGGCAATGAGCAGTTCTTC
>TRBD1|few|TRBJ1-1|TRBV5-1
CASRMTGPYTEAFF
TGCGCCAGCAGGATGACAGGGCCTTACACTGAAGCTTTCTTT
>TRBD2|few|TRBJ2-4|TRBV2
CASIGLAGNIQYF
TGTGCCAGCATCGGACTAGCGGGAAACATTCAGTACTTC
>TRBD1|-|TRBJ2-4|TRBV13
CASSKRTGGALWAKNIQYF
TGTGCCAGCAGCAAACGGACAGGGGGCGCGTTATGGGCCAAAAACATTCAGTACTTC
>-|few|TRBJ2-5|TRBV5-5
CASSFGVGMETQYF
TGTGCCAGCAGCTTTGGGGTCGGAATGGAGACCCAGTACTTC
>-|-|TRBJ1-2|TRBV10-1
CASSPARGCGYTF
TGCGCCAGCAGTCCGGCCAGGGGATGTGGCTACACCTTC
>-|once|TRBJ2-3|TRBV19
CASRARGSVFTDTQYF
TGTGCCAGTAGGGCCCGGGGCAGCGTTTTCACAGATACGCAGTATTTT
>-|-|TRBJ1-2|TRBV11-2
CASSSKGLNYGYTF
TGTGCCAGCAGCTCTAAAGGGTTGAACTATGGCTACACCTTC
>-|few|TRBJ1-6|TRBV27
CASSAQTSNSPLHF
TGTGCCAGCTCCGCACAGACCTCTAATTCACCCCTCCACTTT
>TRBD2|few|TRBJ2-1|TRBV20-1
CSARTSGTYNEQFF
TGCAGTGCTAGAACTAGCGGCACCTACAATGAGCAGTTCTTC
>TRBD2|-|TRBJ2-1|TRBV7-2
CASSWGLAGVWEQFF
TGTGCCAGCAGCTGGGGACTAGCGGGAGTTTGGGAGCAGTTCTTC
>-|few|TRBJ2-5|TRBV14
CASLKETRYF
TGTGCCAGTCTAAAAGAGACCCGGTACTTC
>-|-|TRBJ1-5|TRBV29-1
CSVADPNQPQHF
TGCAGCGTTGCGGACCCTAATCAGCCCCAGCATTTT
>TRBD2|-|TRBJ2-3|TRBV7-2
CASSQIGTSGFTDTQYF
TGTGCCAGCAGCCAAATCGGGACTAGCGGTTTCACAGATACGCAGTATTTT
>-|-|TRBJ2-3|TRBV11-2
CASSLDPRVVTQYF
TGTGCCAGCAGCTTAGACCCTCGGGTTGTCACGCAGTATTTT
>-|many|TRBJ1-5|TRBV5-1
CASSLAGDSNQPQHF
TGTGCCAGCAGTTTGGCCGGGGATAGCAATCAGCCCCAGCATTTT
>-|few|TRBJ2-5|TRBV6-2/TRBV6-3
CASRRPQVLYPYF
TGTGCCAGCAGGCGCCCCCAGGTGCTTTATCCGTACTTC
>-|few|TRBJ2-4|TRBV9
CASSVGGISNDIQYF
TGTGCCAGCAGCGTAGGTGGGATCTCCAATGACATTCAGTACTTC
>-|few|TRBJ2-5|TRBV3-1
CASSQMGTPSEETQYF
TGTGCCAGCAGCCAAATGGGAACACCCTCCGAAGAGACCCAGTACTTC
>-|-|TRBJ2-5|TRBV3-1
CASSQVPSEETQYF
TGTGCCAGCAGCCAAGTTCCGTCAGAAGAGACCCAGTACTTC
>-|-|TRBJ2-3|TRBV29-1
CSVVSTRGSWITDTQYF
TGCAGCGTTGTTTCCACCCGAGGCAGTTGGATCACAGATACGCAGTATTTT
>-|many|TRBJ1-4|TRBV5-1
CASSTGRNEKLFF
TGCGCCAGCAGCACAGGGAGAAATGAAAAACTGTTTTTT
>-|-|TRBJ1-1|TRBV20-1
CSARGQHNTEAFF
TGCAGTGCTAGAGGCCAGCATAACACTGAAGCTTTCTTT
>-|few|TRBJ2-7|TRBV29-1
CSVVGPHYEQYF
TGCAGCGTTGTAGGGCCGCACTACGAGCAGTACTTC
>-|-|TRBJ2-1|TRBV24-1
CATSDGGLSNEQFF
TGTGCCACCAGTGATGGGGGGTTAAGCAATGAGCAGTTCTTC